The source of this T cell receptor (beta chain) is a study of blood T cell repertoires in COVID-19. Study at large: Acute-phase and convalescent COVID-19 samples originated in the United States, Italy and Spain. Sources were T cells, B-cell-depleted T cells, or PBMCs; the material itself was cDNA or gDNA.

In the authors' methods: Amplified reference gene primers provided the basis for estimating nucleated cell counts. The data were produced by immunoSEQ multiplex PCR, yet TCRdb's version contains in-frame clones alone and is incomplete. Clone size and V and J calls were adopted from that table, with D and trimming inferred from the DNA. The profile shows 300,000 to 400,000 clones, more than 75% of them singletons. V shed 2 bases and J shed 4 bases, with 11 bases lying between them. The CDR3 length is 14 residues. CDR1 and CDR2 from the germline V gene are MGHDK and SYGVNS. The receptor comes from a man aged 45-65 years with active or convalescent COVID-19. The rearrangement joins TRBV25-1 to TRBJ1-2; D is uncertain. Sequences were obtained from peripheral blood. The CDR3 DNA reads as TGTGCCAGCAGTGAAGCAGGTCGTCCCTATGGCTACACCTTC. Its protein is CASSEAGRPYGYTF.